The sequence of this T cell receptor (beta chain) was determined in a study of T cells in Graves' hyperthyroidism and ophthalmopathy. Study-level findings and limits: Progression to ophthalmopathy was predicted a median of approximately 6.4 months early.

With respect to this clonotype: The antigen remains undetermined.

Germline loops: CDR1 SGDLS, CDR2 YYNGEE. The CDR3 runs to 20 residues. Trimming took off 0 bases at V and 1 base at J, with 25 bases between the two ends. Researchers took RNA transcripts and amplified the TCR beta CDR3 regions from them. First-round RT-PCR of the TCR CDR3 relied on the HTBI primer set. TCRdb ran MiXCR on the multiplex PCR reads and lists one entry per CDR3 protein. The sample shows hundreds of thousands of distinct CDR3 sequences, roughly 32% of them seen only once. Sample: blood. This TCR was sampled from a woman in her forties with Graves' hyperthyroidism. The chain employs TRBV9 and TRBJ2-5; D possibly matches TRBD1 or TRBD2 (5 bases each). This chain's CDR3 is CASSVGQGESARRFQETQYF. In DNA, the CDR3 is TGTGCCAGCAGCGTAGGGCAGGGAGAATCGGCGCGGAGATTCCAAGAGACCCAGTACTTC.